This T cell receptor (beta chain) was identified during a study of OX40 agonist ivuxolimab in advanced cancers. Overall study context: Ivuxolimab, an antibody that agonizes OX40 (CD134), was administered to the patients.

Study-level points and caveats: CD4+ and CD8+ blood T cells expanded clonally by week 6 at 0.1 to 3.0 mg/kg. Low levels of normalized T-cell clonal expansion also appeared in some nonresponders.

Assay: immunoSEQ multiplex PCR; the TCRdb copy retains only in-frame clones and omits some. The repertoire holds 55,000 to 70,000 clones, with approximately 89% as singletons. Germline CDR1 SEHNR, CDR2 FQNEAQ (reference sequence). The length of the CDR3 is 19 residues. V lost 4 bases and J lost 1; bases outside the gene matches: 8. Note on this clone: The antigen remains undetermined.

The clonotype was recovered from an adult with an advanced solid tumor such as melanoma, head and neck, liver or kidney cancer. The chain has TRBV7-9 and TRBJ2-2, with 14 positions matching TRBD2. Source: CD4+ or CD8+ T cells sorted from blood, taken in a trial of the OX40 agonist ivuxolimab. The chain's CDR3 is CASSSDRTSGGLNTGELFF. The CDR3 DNA follows: TGTGCCAGCAGCTCAGATCGGACTAGCGGGGGGTTGAACACCGGGGAGCTGTTTTTT.